These 26 T cell receptor beta chains were sequenced from one sample in a study of T cells in Graves' hyperthyroidism and ophthalmopathy. Regions amplified from RNA transcripts were the TCR beta CDR3 regions. The TCR CDR3 was amplified in a first-round RT-PCR using the HTBI primer set. One entry per CDR3 protein results from TCRdb running MiXCR on the multiplex PCR reads. Of approximately 590,000 distinct CDR3 sequences listed, around 16% are singletons. The sequenced sample was blood. The receptors shown here come from a woman aged 25 to 39 with Graves' hyperthyroidism.

This clonotype was seen ten or more times. This rearrangement joins TRBV4-1 to TRBJ2-7; D may be TRBD1 (6 bases). The germline gives CDR1 MGHRA, CDR2 YSYEKL. This CDR3 is 14 amino acids long. Trimming pared 1 base from V and 4 bases from J, leaving 11 bases between. For the CDR3, the DNA is TGCGCCAGCAGCCAAGCTGGAGGACAGTACGAGCAGTACTTC. Its protein product is CASSQAGGQYEQYF.

This clonotype has only a few counts. The rearrangement uses TRBV2 and TRBJ1-4; D unclear. The germline V gene encodes CDR1 SNHLY and CDR2 FYNNEI. V was pared by 10 bases and J by 0 bases, with 9 bases between. The length of the CDR3 is 13 residues. CDR3 loop: CATTSSTNEKLFF. The CDR3 DNA sequence: TGTGCCACCACCTCATCAACTAATGAAAAACTGTTTTTT.

The sample holds many counts of this clonotype. The CDR3 is CSASGGQGWEQFF. The CDR3 DNA is TGCAGTGCTAGTGGGGGACAGGGCTGGGAGCAGTTCTTC. The chain combines TRBV20-1 with TRBJ2-1; 9 bases fit TRBD1. Germline V gene sequence: CDR1 DFQATT, CDR2 SNEGSKA (reference sequence). Unmatched junction bases numbered 7, after V lost 3 bases and J lost 10 bases. The CDR3 extends over 13 amino acids.

This clonotype was counted at least ten times. The chain carries TRBV2 and TRBJ2-5; 7 bases fit TRBD2. Germline-derived CDR1 and CDR2 are SNHLY and FYNNEI. The CDR3 has 14 amino acids. The J segment lost 4 bases and the V segment lost 5 bases, leaving 7 bases of the junction unmatched. The CDR3 spells CASSLLATTETQYF. The CDR3 DNA is TGTGCCAGCAGTCTACTAGCGACCACAGAGACCCAGTACTTC. Supplemented by reference TRBV2 and TRBJ2-5, the full variable domain reads EPEVTQTPSHQVTQMGQEVILRCVPISNHLYFYWYRQILGQKVEFLVSFYNNEISEKSEIFDDQFSVERPDGSNFTLKIRSTKLEDSAMYFCASSLLATTETQYFGPGTRLLVL.

The V call is TRBV15, the J call TRBJ1-2; D uncertain. V lost 0 bases, J lost 12 bases, and 20 bases lay in between. CDR3 length equals 15 residues. Germline CDR1 LNHNV, CDR2 YYDKDF (reference sequence). CDR3 nucleotides: TGTGCCACCAGCAGAGATTCCGGGCCCTCCTATAGCCACACCTTC. It is translated as CATSRDSGPSYSHTF.

This clonotype was counted ten times or more. The chain employs TRBV12-3 or TRBV12-4 and TRBJ2-1; TRBD2 agrees at 11 bases. J was trimmed by 10 bases and V by 5 bases; bases with no gene match: 4. The CDR3 sequence is 13 residues long. CDR3 sequence reads: CASSTTSGGEQFF. CDR3 nucleotides: TGTGCCAGCAGTACCACTAGCGGGGGAGAGCAGTTCTTC.

This clonotype was counted at least ten times. The chain has TRBV3-1 and TRBJ2-3; D might be TRBD2 (5 bases). The CDR3 totals 13 residues. Germline assignment: CDR1 LGHDT and CDR2 YNNKEL (reference sequence). The ends were cut back, 8 bases at V and 6 bases at J, with 15 bases in the middle. This CDR3 is CASWAEATDTQYF. The CDR3 DNA is TGTGCCAGCTGGGCGGAGGCGACGGATACGCAGTATTTT.

In its sample, this clonotype was seen a few times. The chain couples TRBV7-6 to TRBJ2-2, with D possibly being TRBD1 (5 bases). V was cut by 5 bases and J by 5 bases, with 12 bases left in between. This CDR3 contains 14 residues. Germline loops: CDR1 SGHVS, CDR2 FNYEAQ. The CDR3 region has the DNA TGTGCCAGCAGCCCCGATGGGGCAACCGGGGAGCTGTTTTTT. Its translation is CASSPDGATGELFF. Full variable domain (rest looked up from reference TRBV7-6 and TRBJ2-2): GAGVSQSPRYKVTKRGQDVALRCDPISGHVSLYWYRQALGQGPEFLTYFNYEAQQDKSGLPNDRFSAERPEGSISTLTIQRTEQRDSAMYRCASSPDGATGELFFGEGSRLTVL.

The rearrangement joins TRBV15 to TRBJ2-6, with a tentative D call TRBD2 (5 bases). The V gene's germline CDR1 is LNHNV and CDR2 YYDKDF (reference sequence). Trimming took off 3 bases at V and 0 bases at J, with 18 bases between the two ends. The CDR3 contains 19 residues. CDR3 DNA sequence: TGTGCCACCAGCAGCCGAGGACTCGTCCACCGCTCTGGGGCCAACGTCCTGACTTTC. Encoded protein: CATSSRGLVHRSGANVLTF.

This clonotype came up many times. The chain links TRBV20-1 to TRBJ2-1; D may be TRBD2 (6 bases). Germline V CDR1 and CDR2: DFQATT, SNEGSKA (reference sequence). Trimming pared 3 bases from V and 0 bases from J, leaving 15 bases between. CDR3 length equals 16 residues. CDR3 region: CSASQRLVLSYNEQFF. In DNA form, the CDR3 reads TGCAGTGCTAGCCAAAGACTAGTCCTCTCCTACAATGAGCAGTTCTTC.

In its sample, this clonotype was seen many times. The chain employs TRBV2 and TRBJ2-1; 7 bases align to TRBD1. Germline CDR1 reads SNHLY; CDR2 reads FYNNEI. V was pared by 5 bases and J by 9 bases, with 7 bases of the junction left unmatched. The CDR3 contains 13 residues. CDR3 sequence reads: CASSFTRQGEQFF. As DNA, the CDR3 is TGTGCCAGCAGTTTCACCAGACAGGGTGAGCAGTTCTTC. Combining the CDR3 with reference TRBV2 and TRBJ2-1 gives the whole variable domain EPEVTQTPSHQVTQMGQEVILRCVPISNHLYFYWYRQILGQKVEFLVSFYNNEISEKSEIFDDQFSVERPDGSNFTLKIRSTKLEDSAMYFCASSFTRQGEQFFGPGTRLTVL.

This clonotype has at least ten counts. J is TRBJ2-5 and V is TRBV7-9, with a tentative D call TRBD1 (6 bases). CDR3 length equals 15 residues. Germline lookup yields CDR1 SEHNR and CDR2 FQNEAQ (reference sequence). Trimming took off 0 bases at V and 4 bases at J, with 12 bases between the two ends. The CDR3 nucleotides read TGTGCCAGCAGCTTAGCCGACAGGCGCCGAGAGACCCAGTACTTC. It yields the protein CASSLADRRRETQYF.

There are many counts of this clonotype. The chain links TRBV2 to TRBJ1-2; D might be TRBD1 (5 bases). CDR1 and CDR2 (germline): SNHLY, FYNNEI. This CDR3 has 14 residues. The V gene lost 5 bases and the J gene lost 1 base, with 11 bases spanning the gap. The chain's CDR3 is CASSLGRYNYGYTF. The CDR3 DNA sequence: TGTGCCAGCAGTTTGGGACGGTATAACTATGGCTACACCTTC.

This clonotype was found many times. V and J are TRBV10-3 and TRBJ2-5, with D maybe TRBD1 (5 bases). Germline-derived CDR1 and CDR2 are ENHRY and SYGVKD. The CDR3 length is 13 residues. Trimming stripped 6 bases from V and 5 bases from J, with 13 bases between. The chain's CDR3 is CAIRPRVGETQYF. The CDR3 nucleotides are TGTGCCATCAGGCCCAGGGTTGGGGAGACCCAGTACTTC.

This chain links TRBV14 with TRBJ2-1, with D possibly being TRBD1 or TRBD2 (5 bases each). CDR1 is SGHDN, CDR2 FVKESK, per germline. This CDR3 is built from 16 residues. Trimming shortened V by 0 bases and J by 4 bases, and 13 bases separated the two germline ends. CDR3 in amino acids: CASSQDGGLPYNEQFF. CDR3 sequence (DNA): TGTGCCAGCAGCCAAGATGGGGGTTTACCATACAATGAGCAGTTCTTC.

This clonotype was detected many times. The V gene is TRBV20-1, the J gene TRBJ2-3; 8 bases align to TRBD1. The V gene end was trimmed by 8 bases and the J gene end by 0 bases; junction bases not matched to a gene: 4. This CDR3 region has 13 residues. Germline-derived CDR1 and CDR2 are DFQATT and SNEGSKA (reference sequence). As DNA, the CDR3 is TGCAGTAAGAGGACAGGGAGCACAGATACGCAGTATTTT. Encoded protein: CSKRTGSTDTQYF.

This clonotype was recorded a few times. The chain recombines TRBV4-2 with TRBJ2-1; TRBD2 matches at 10 bases. CDR1 LGHNA and CDR2 YNFKEQ come from the germline V gene. V was pared by 8 bases and J by 3 bases, with 4 bases of the junction left unmatched. The CDR3 runs to 14 residues. The chain's CDR3 is CASRIAGGYNEQFF. In DNA form, the CDR3 reads TGTGCCAGCCGGATAGCGGGAGGCTACAATGAGCAGTTCTTC.

This clonotype showed up just a few times. The rearrangement joins TRBV13 to TRBJ1-1; no reliable D call. The CDR3 runs to 15 residues. Germline CDR1 is PRHDT and CDR2 is FYEKMQ (reference sequence). V gave up 1 base and J gave up 1 base, with 10 bases separating them. The CDR3 here is CASSLEQRTNTEAFF. CDR3 in DNA: TGTGCCAGCAGCTTAGAACAGAGAACGAACACTGAAGCTTTCTTT.

Notes on this clonotype: A read error may be the cause here, since a much bigger clone is one base away. This rearrangement joins TRBV12-3 or TRBV12-4 to TRBJ1-4; the D is unclear. There are 15 residues in the CDR3. The CDR3, as DNA: TGTGCCAGCAGTCTGGACCTTGCAACTAATGAAGAACTGTTTTTT. It is translated as CASSLDLATNEELFF.

The chain combines TRBV11-2 with TRBJ1-6; 8 positions agree with TRBD1. The germline V gene encodes CDR1 SGHAT and CDR2 FQNNGV. Trimming removed 7 bases from V and 10 bases from J; junction bases left unmatched: 15. The CDR3 runs 16 residues. CDR3 coding DNA: TGTGCCAGCAACCCCCAAAAGCAGGGGGCGTTGTCACCCCTCCACTTT. This translates into CASNPQKQGALSPLHF.

This clonotype came up many times. The chain carries TRBV20-1 and TRBJ2-7; D possibly corresponds to TRBD2 (5 bases). Looked up from germline, CDR1 is DFQATT and CDR2 is SNEGSKA (reference sequence). This CDR3 comprises 14 residues. V lost 3 bases to trimming and J lost 6 bases, with 18 bases between them. CDR3 coding DNA: TGCAGTGCTAGGGAAAAAGGGAGAGGTTCCGAGCAGTACTTC. It is translated as CSAREKGRGSEQYF.

This clonotype was seen a handful of times. The V and J genes are TRBV11-2 and TRBJ2-2, with 7 nucleotides matching TRBD1. V lost 9 bases, J lost 3 bases, and 7 bases stayed unmatched. CDR1 SGHAT and CDR2 FQNNGV come from the germline V gene. The length of the CDR3 is 14 residues. The CDR3 spells CASNTGVYTGELFF. The CDR3 nucleotides are TGTGCCAGTAATACAGGGGTTTACACCGGGGAGCTGTTTTTT.

This clonotype was counted many times. The chain couples TRBV11-2 to TRBJ2-3; D is ambiguous. CDR1 is SGHAT and CDR2 is FQNNGV in the germline V gene. The V gene lost 0 bases and the J gene lost 6 bases, with 10 bases spanning the gap. This CDR3 spans 14 amino acids. The CDR3 DNA is TGTGCCAGCAGCTTAGATCCTTCTCCGGATACGCAGTATTTT. This translates into CASSLDPSPDTQYF.

This clonotype was seen ten or more times. The CDR3 region has the DNA TGTGCCAGCAGTGAGGGACTAGCCAATTGGAACTACAATGAGCAGTTCTTC. Its protein product is CASSEGLANWNYNEQFF. The chain recombines TRBV6-2 or TRBV6-3 with TRBJ2-1, with 9 bases matching TRBD2. With 5 bases clipped from V and 3 bases from J, the junction kept 11 bases outside the gene matches. The CDR3 is 17 residues long. The germline V gene has CDR1 MNHEY and CDR2 SVGEGT.

This clonotype was detected ten times or more. The chain joins TRBV27 to TRBJ1-2, with 10 bases that match TRBD1. CDR3 size: 15 residues. Losses at the gene ends were 2 bases for V and 2 bases for J; bases not matched to a gene: 2. Looked up from germline, CDR1 is MNHEY and CDR2 is SMNVEV (reference sequence). The CDR3 reads CASSLRGQGNYGYTF. The CDR3 DNA sequence: TGTGCCAGCAGTTTAAGGGGACAGGGGAACTATGGCTACACCTTC.

This clonotype was observed a single time. A much larger clone differs from this one at a single base, so this may be a read error. The genes are TRBV5-1 and TRBJ2-7, with TRBD2 matching over 8 bases. The V gene's germline CDR1 is SGHRS and CDR2 YFSETQ. The CDR3 covers 14 residues. Germline trimming cut 7 bases from V and 5 bases from J; bases unmatched to any gene: 11. Here the CDR3 reads CASGSGLALDEQYF. DNA of the CDR3: TGCGCCAGCGGCTCCGGACTAGCATTAGACGAGCAGTACTTC.